These T cell receptor beta chains were read from a single sample in a study of T cell responses to AZD1222 COVID-19 vaccine. Assay: immunoSEQ multiplex PCR; the TCRdb copy retains only in-frame clones and omits some. The sample holds about 79,000 clones, 80% seen once. Sequenced material: peripheral blood, taken on day 0 of AZD1222 vaccination. The origin of the receptors is an adult in good health. CDR3s include the opening cysteine and the closing phenylalanine or tryptophan. A D gene is named only where the DNA matches it firmly. Not all rows give a size; the values are once, few, many and, for expanded clones, a class.

CDR3nt,CDR3aa,d_gene,v_gene,abundance,j_gene
TGCGCCAGCAGCCCGCTTTATCAGCCCCAGCATTTT,CASSPLYQPQHF,-,TRBV10-2,-,TRBJ1-5
TGTGCCAGCAGCTTTCCTCTCGGTTACGAGCAGTACTTC,CASSFPLGYEQYF,-,TRBV7-2,-,TRBJ2-7
TGCGCCAGCAGCTCAGCACCCGGAGTGGGGAATTCACCCCTCCACTTT,CASSSAPGVGNSPLHF,-,TRBV5-1,-,TRBJ1-6
TGTGCCAGCGGAAGGCTTCAGGGTGAGCAGTTCTTC,CASGRLQGEQFF,-,TRBV6-5,-,TRBJ2-1
TGTGCCAGCAGCTACGTAGACAGGGAGGAGACCCAGTACTTC,CASSYVDREETQYF,TRBD1,TRBV5-6,-,TRBJ2-5
TGCAGTGCTACCTCTAGCGACGAGCAGTTCTTC,CSATSSDEQFF,-,TRBV20-1,-,TRBJ2-1
TGTGCCAGCAGCTCCGGCGGGCTCTCTGGGGCCAACGTCCTGACTTTC,CASSSGGLSGANVLTF,-,TRBV7-9,once,TRBJ2-6
TGTGCCAGCAGACCTGGACAGGGGGCAGGTCAAGAGACCCAGTACTTC,CASRPGQGAGQETQYF,TRBD1,TRBV27,-,TRBJ2-5
TGTGCCAGCAGTTACTTAGCGGGAGCAGATACGCAGTATTTT,CASSYLAGADTQYF,TRBD2,TRBV6-5,-,TRBJ2-3
TGCGCCAGCAGCGAAGGGGGGAACACCGGGGAGCTGTTTTTT,CASSEGGNTGELFF,-,TRBV5-1,once,TRBJ2-2
TGCGCCAGCAGCCAAGATTGGAGGAATCAGCCCCAGCATTTT,CASSQDWRNQPQHF,-,TRBV4-1,-,TRBJ1-5
TGCGCCAGCAGCTTGGGGGACAGGGGTGGCTACACCTTC,CASSLGDRGGYTF,TRBD1,TRBV5-1,few,TRBJ1-2
TGTGCCAGCAGTGAAGAAAAGGCTAGCTCCTACGAGCAGTACTTC,CASSEEKASSYEQYF,-,TRBV6-1,-,TRBJ2-7
TGCAGTGCAGTGGAGGATGAGCAGTTCTTC,CSAVEDEQFF,-,TRBV20-1,-,TRBJ2-1
TGTGCCAGCAGCGTGACGGCCAGGGGGGAACTGTTTTTT,CASSVTARGELFF,TRBD1,TRBV7-9,-,TRBJ1-4
TGTGCCAGCCAACCGTGGGGGGGGAACACTGAAGCTTTCTTT,CASQPWGGNTEAFF,-,TRBV19,once,TRBJ1-1
TGTGCCAGTAGTATAGATCAAAGGGGCAGGACCCATCAGCCCCAGCATTTT,CASSIDQRGRTHQPQHF,-,TRBV19,-,TRBJ1-5
TGTGCCAGCAGTTACTTGTCCTCAGATACGCAGTATTTT,CASSYLSSDTQYF,-,TRBV6-5,-,TRBJ2-3
TGTGCCAGCAGCGTAGGAGCGGGAGGGGAGGAGACCCAGTACTTC,CASSVGAGGEETQYF,TRBD2,TRBV9,-,TRBJ2-5
TGTGCCAGCTATACTGGACGGGGCACCGGGGAGCTGTTTTTT,CASYTGRGTGELFF,-,TRBV28,-,TRBJ2-2
TGCGCCAGCAGCCCCGGGTCGGCCTCGAGCTCCTACGAGCAGTACTTC,CASSPGSASSSYEQYF,-,TRBV5-1,-,TRBJ2-7
TGTGCCTGGAGTGGACAGGCTAGACCCTACGAGCAGTACTTC,CAWSGQARPYEQYF,-,TRBV30,-,TRBJ2-7
TGTGCCAGCAGTTTAGGGACAGGAAGCTCCTACGAGCAGTACTTC,CASSLGTGSSYEQYF,TRBD1,TRBV27,-,TRBJ2-7
TGCGCCAGCAGCATCGGGGGCGCTGGTCAGCCCCAGCATTTT,CASSIGGAGQPQHF,-,TRBV5-1,-,TRBJ1-5
TGTGCCAGCAGCCAAGAATGGAGACCCGCCTATGGCTACACCTTC,CASSQEWRPAYGYTF,-,TRBV14,-,TRBJ1-2